This T cell receptor (beta chain) was documented in a study of T-cell memory formation after mild COVID-19. Findings of the study overall: There was a balanced CD4/CD8 profile in clones contracting day 15 to 85, and later expanders leaned CD4+.

MiXCR, applied by TCRdb to the 5' RACE reads, yields one record per CDR3 protein. The sample holds about 360,000 distinct CDR3 sequences, about an eighth seen once. The table lists this clonotype with a few counts. Its antigen is unidentified. Sequenced input: PBMCs or a T cell subset sorted from them (not recorded which). The TCR was taken from a man aged 18 to 35 who had mild COVID-19 (a few samples of this study predate the infection). Cell type and time point are not known.

CDR3 loop: CASRRAGGNQPQHF. The DNA for the CDR3 is TGTGCCAGCCGGCGGGCGGGGGGCAATCAGCCCCAGCATTTT. This rearrangement joins TRBV6-5 to TRBJ1-5, with D possibly being TRBD1 (5 bases). Germline loops: CDR1 MNHEY, CDR2 SVGAGI. Between the trimmed V and J ends, which lost 8 bases and 2 bases, there was a span of 13 bases. The CDR3 consists of 14 residues.